The 27 T cell receptor beta chains reported below all come from one sample, sequenced in a study of glioma-infiltrating T cells. Using RNA template, CDR3s of TCR alpha and beta were amplified with iRepertoire arm-PCR. TCRdb used MiXCR to reprocess the multiplex PCR reads, holding one entry per CDR3 protein. The table records 150,000 to 200,000 distinct CDR3 sequences, around 45% of them present only once. The specimen sequenced was glioma tissue, nonneoplastic brain tissue, or PBMCs (not recorded which). These receptors were collected from a human donor with low-grade glioma or glioblastoma, undergoing nonglioma brain surgery, or in good health (not recorded which).

On this clonotype: Given a much more abundant clone one base away, this may be a read error. The chain recombines TRBV20-1 with TRBJ2-2; either TRBD1 or TRBD2 may fit D (6 bases each). Germline V gene sequence: CDR1 DFQATT, CDR2 SNEGSKA (reference sequence). Trimming pared 1 base from V and 0 bases from J, leaving 12 bases between. The CDR3 contains 16 residues. CDR3 DNA: TGCAGTGCTAGAGTTAGGGGGAGGACGAACACCGGGGAGCTGTTTTTT. Translating it yields CSARVRGRTNTGELFF.

This chain uses TRBV12-3 or TRBV12-4 with TRBJ2-1, with 8 nucleotides matching TRBD2. Trimming removed 7 bases from V and 8 bases from J; junction bases left unmatched: 10. The length of the CDR3 is 14 residues. In DNA form, the CDR3 reads TGTGCCAGCATTTTCAGCGGGAGAATAGATGAGCAGTTCTTC. As protein: CASIFSGRIDEQFF.

About this clonotype itself: A much larger clone is a single base away; this may be a read error. V and J are TRBV29-1 and TRBJ1-5; possible D gene TRBD1, 5 bases. CDR1 is SQVTM, CDR2 ANQGSEA, per germline. This CDR3 has 10 residues. The CDR3 sequence is CAVGDQPKHF. In DNA form, the CDR3 reads TGCGCGGTAGGGGATCAGCCCAAGCATTTT.

This clonotype was picked up many times. This rearrangement joins TRBV20-1 to TRBJ2-5; no reliable D call. With 0 bases removed from V and 5 bases from J, the gap between germline ends came to 13 bases. Germline V gene sequence: CDR1 DFQATT, CDR2 SNEGSKA (reference sequence). The CDR3 is 14 residues long. The CDR3 sequence is CSAREGTVRETQYF. CDR3 in DNA: TGCAGTGCTAGAGAGGGAACAGTCCGTGAGACCCAGTACTTC.

V usage is TRBV7-2 and J usage is TRBJ2-3; TRBD2 is a possible D gene (6 bases). Looked up from germline, CDR1 is SGHTA and CDR2 is FQGNSA. This CDR3 has 15 amino acids. Trimming shortened V by 7 bases and J by 2 bases, and 16 bases separated the two germline ends. The chain's CDR3 is CASIRTTLDTDTQYF. DNA for the CDR3: TGTGCCAGCATCAGGACTACCCTGGACACAGATACGCAGTATTTT.

This clonotype was seen repeatedly, ten times or more. This chain links TRBV15 with TRBJ1-3, with D perhaps matching TRBD1 (6 bases). The length of the CDR3 is 15 residues. V lost 0 bases and J 4 bases, leaving 10 bases between the germline ends. Germline V gene lookup returns CDR1 LNHNV and CDR2 YYDKDF (reference sequence). Here the CDR3 reads CATSRDRQGGNTIYF. CDR3 in DNA: TGTGCCACCAGCAGAGATCGGCAGGGGGGAAACACCATATATTTT. Full variable domain (rest looked up from reference TRBV15 and TRBJ1-3): DAMVIQNPRYQVTQFGKPVTLSCSQTLNHNVMYWYQQKSSQAPKLLFHYYDKDFNNEADTPDNFQSRRPNTSFCFLDIRSPGLGDTAMYLCATSRDRQGGNTIYFGEGSWLTVV.

A remark on this clonotype: One base away lies a much larger clone, so this may be a sequencing read error. The chain recombines TRBV11-2 with TRBJ2-5; weak D call: TRBD1 (6 bases). Germline assignment: CDR1 SGHAT and CDR2 FQNNGV. The CDR3 consists of 14 residues. The CDR3 sequence is CASSSKTGQKTQYF. The CDR3 DNA reads as TGTGCCAGCAGCTCGAAGACAGGCCAAAAGACCCAGTACTTC. The full variable domain, in which reference TRBV11-2 and TRBJ2-5 provide the parts outside the CDR3, is EAGVAQSPRYKIIEKRQSVAFWCNPISGHATLYWYQQILGQGPKLLIQFQNNGVVDDSQLPKDRFSAERLKGVDSTLKIQPAKLEDSAVYLCASSSKTGQKTQYFGPGTRLLVL.

Concerning this clonotype itself: Sequence at one end of the junction differs from germline and may be a read error. CDR3 region: CASILGIVNQPQHF. The CDR3, as DNA: TGTGCCAGCATCTTAGGGATCGTGAATCAGCCCCAGCATTTT. The chain carries TRBV7-2 and TRBJ1-5; D unclear. CDR1 and CDR2 from the germline V gene are SGHTA and FQGNSA. The CDR3 extends over 14 amino acids.

This clonotype has ten or more counts. The V and J genes are TRBV7-2 and TRBJ2-5, with 7 positions matching TRBD2. The CDR3 runs 14 residues. Germline-derived CDR1 and CDR2 are SGHTA and FQGNSA. V lost 3 bases, J lost 3 bases, and 4 bases stayed unmatched. CDR3 bases: TGTGCCAGCAGCTTCACTGCGGGGGAAGAGACCCAGTACTTC. Translated, it gives CASSFTAGEETQYF.

Note on this clonotype: This could be a read error, since a much larger clone is one nucleotide away. The CDR3 sequence: CASSSRNTNEQFF. As DNA, the CDR3 is TGTGCCAGCAGCTCCCGAAATACTAATGAGCAGTTCTTC. The J gene is TRBJ2-1, the V gene TRBV7-9; D is uncertain. CDR3 length: 13 residues. V lost 4 bases and J 7 bases, leaving 11 bases between the germline ends. Germline assignment: CDR1 SEHNR and CDR2 FQNEAQ (reference sequence).

This clonotype was observed once. A much larger clone is a single base away; this may be a read error. The CDR3: CASSFRAGGADTQYF. The CDR3 DNA reads as TGTGCCAGCAGTTTCCGAGCGGGAGGCGCAGATACGCAGTATTTT. The chain couples TRBV28 to TRBJ2-3, with 9 nucleotides matching TRBD2. CDR1 is MDHEN, CDR2 SYDVKM, per germline. Germline trimming cut 3 bases from V and 4 bases from J; bases unmatched to any gene: 5. The CDR3 consists of 15 residues.

Turning to this clonotype: A read error may produce the germline difference seen at one junction end. V gene TRBV6-6 combines with J gene TRBJ2-3; TRBD2 aligns across 12 bases. The CDR3 length is 14 residues. Germline V lookup: CDR1 MNHNY, CDR2 SVGAGI (reference sequence). The CDR3 sequence: CASRLAGGKDKQYF. In DNA, the CDR3 is TGTGCCAGTCGGCTAGCGGGAGGGAAAGATAAGCAGTATTTT.

This clonotype was recorded many times. This rearrangement joins TRBV5-1 to TRBJ1-1; D not resolved. The CDR3 length is 14 residues. The V gene lost 3 bases and the J gene lost 0 bases, with 9 bases spanning the gap. Germline V gene sequence: CDR1 SGHRS, CDR2 YFSETQ. DNA for the CDR3: TGCGCCAGCAGCTCCGACTCGATGAACACTGAAGCTTTCTTT. Translation: CASSSDSMNTEAFF.

This clonotype was counted a single time. V and J are TRBV20-1 and TRBJ2-7; D is undetermined. The CDR3 length is 13 residues. Germline CDR1 DFQATT, CDR2 SNEGSKA (reference sequence). V was shortened by 3 bases and J by 3 bases, with 12 bases between the two germline ends. CDR3 amino acids: CSASVALRYEQYF. The CDR3 bases are TGCAGTGCTAGCGTGGCACTTCGCTACGAGCAGTACTTC.

V and J are TRBV7-3 and TRBJ2-3; 11 positions agree with TRBD2. This CDR3 has 15 amino acids. The germline CDR1 and CDR2 sequences are SGHTA and FQGTGA. V lost 7 bases to trimming and J lost 5 bases; unmatched junction nucleotides: 8. The DNA of the CDR3 is TGTGCCAGCAACGTAGCGGGAGGGCCGCAAGATACGCAGTATTTT. This encodes CASNVAGGPQDTQYF.

This clonotype was detected ten times or more. The rearrangement uses TRBV29-1 and TRBJ1-2; D is uncertain. The CDR3 runs 13 residues. V was cut by 1 base and J by 8 bases, with 14 bases left in between. CDR1 and CDR2 from the germline V gene are SQVTM and ANQGSEA. The CDR3, as DNA: TGCAGCGTTGAAGCGGGAACGTATAGGGGCTACACCTTC. As protein: CSVEAGTYRGYTF.

This clonotype was seen repeatedly, ten times or more. The chain uses TRBV20-1 and TRBJ2-1, with 7 bases that match TRBD2. The germline V gene has CDR1 DFQATT and CDR2 SNEGSKA (reference sequence). J lost 2 bases, V lost 5 bases, and 9 bases had no gene match. The CDR3 is 15 residues long. CDR3 DNA: TGCAGTGCTCCTTCGTTGCGGGGGACCTACAATGAGCAGTTCTTC. Translated: CSAPSLRGTYNEQFF.

In this sample, this clonotype turned up many times. The germline gene is not matched at one end of the junction; a read error may be the cause. The CDR3 DNA is TGCAGTGCCAGAGACCGGATTTGGGTCCCTGAAGCTTTCTTT. It specifies CSARDRIWVPEAFF. The chain is built from TRBV20-1 and TRBJ1-1; D not resolved. The germline gives CDR1 DFQATT, CDR2 SNEGSKA (reference sequence). The CDR3 extends over 14 amino acids.

The rearrangement joins TRBV12-3 or TRBV12-4 to TRBJ2-5; 10 bases line up with TRBD2. The CDR3 runs 15 residues. Trimming at V came to 3 bases and at J to 4 bases, leaving 5 bases not matched to a gene. DNA of the CDR3: TGTGCCAGCAGTTTTAGCGGGAGGAAGGGAGAGACCCAGTACTTC. Amino acid sequence: CASSFSGRKGETQYF.

This clonotype showed up many times. The V call is TRBV20-1, the J call TRBJ1-2, with 7 nucleotides matching TRBD1. The length of the CDR3 is 14 residues. Germline loops: CDR1 DFQATT, CDR2 SNEGSKA (reference sequence). The junction had 9 bases not matched to a gene; V was cut back by 0 bases and J by 8 bases. As DNA, the CDR3 is TGCAGTGCTAGAGATTTCAGGGGGGCTCGAGGCTACACCTTC. It codes for CSARDFRGARGYTF.

This clonotype was recorded at least ten times. The chain links TRBV20-1 to TRBJ2-1; 7 nucleotides match TRBD2. The CDR3 has 15 amino acids. The germline gives CDR1 DFQATT, CDR2 SNEGSKA (reference sequence). The trim removed 4 bases at V and 4 bases at J, leaving 10 bases unmatched. CDR3 coding DNA: TGCAGTGCTATTGGAGCGGGGACTTATTACAATGAGCAGTTCTTC. Residues: CSAIGAGTYYNEQFF.

Comment on this clonotype: This clone may be a read error of a much larger clone one base away. This chain joins TRBV6-2 or TRBV6-3 and TRBJ2-1, with D perhaps TRBD2 (7 bases). Germline V gene lookup returns CDR1 MNHEY and CDR2 SVGEGT. The CDR3 covers 12 residues. The V gene lost 5 bases and the J gene lost 9 bases, with 11 bases spanning the gap. This CDR3 is CASSTGGAEQFF. CDR3 sequence (DNA): TGTGCCAGCAGTACGGGGGGCGCTGAGCAGTTCTTC.

As regards this clonotype: This may be a read error, as it is one base from a much larger clone. V is TRBV2 and J is TRBJ2-1, with a weak D call TRBD1 (5 bases). The germline V and J ends were trimmed by 5 bases and 6 bases, with 11 bases remaining between them. Germline CDR1 is SNHLY and CDR2 is FYNNEI. The CDR3 is 13 residues long. The CDR3 sequence: CASSRTPFNEQFF. Here the CDR3 DNA reads TGTGCCAGCAGTCGGACACCTTTCAATGAGCAGTTCTTC.

As regards this clonotype: A much larger clone differs by one base, so this may be a read error. This chain uses TRBV27 with TRBJ2-1; the D gene is possibly TRBD2 (5 bases). From germline, CDR1 is MNHEY and CDR2 SMNVEV (reference sequence). The CDR3 sequence is 15 residues long. V was clipped by 6 bases and J by 3 bases, with 15 bases between them. The DNA of the CDR3 is TGTGCCAGCAGGAGCGGCCGCTCATGCTACAATGAGCAGTTCTTC. It specifies CASRSGRSCYNEQFF.

This clonotype was found a few times. The chain links TRBV19 to TRBJ2-1, with D unresolved. Deletions cut 1 base from V and 4 bases from J, with 2 bases between. Per germline, CDR1 LNHDA and CDR2 SQIVND (reference sequence). CDR3 length: 12 residues. The CDR3 region has the DNA TGTGCCAGTAGTATAGGATACAATGAGCAGTTCTTC. Residues: CASSIGYNEQFF.

Notes on this clonotype: This clone may be a read error of a much larger clone one base away. V gene TRBV7-9 combines with J gene TRBJ2-4, with TRBD2 identical over 9 bases. This CDR3 contains 13 residues. The germline CDR1 and CDR2 sequences are SEHNR and FQNEAQ (reference sequence). In DNA form, the CDR3 reads TGTGCCAGCAGTAGCGGGAGTACAAACATTCAGTGCTTC. Protein: CASSSGSTNIQCF.

The chain couples TRBV2 to TRBJ2-2; possibly TRBD1 or TRBD2 for D (6 bases each). CDR3 length: 15 amino acids. Deletions cut 6 bases from V and 7 bases from J, with 18 bases between. Germline assignment: CDR1 SNHLY and CDR2 FYNNEI. The CDR3 sequence is CASRQGGGPNGELFF. The CDR3 DNA reads as TGTGCCAGCAGGCAAGGGGGAGGACCGAACGGGGAGCTGTTTTTT.